The next 10 T cell receptor beta chains were all read from a single sample in a study of blood T cells in healthy people across ages. A sample-barcoded 5' primer and a J-beta primer mix were used in a second PCR of roughly 6 to 11 cycles. TCRdb independently ran MiXCR on the 5' RACE reads; one entry per CDR3 protein. This table holds around 1.5 million distinct CDR3 sequences, 55% to 75% found once. Specimen: blood. The source is a man between 18 and 35 years old in good health.

The table lists this clonotype with a few counts. The chain employs TRBV7-9 and TRBJ2-6; 7 bases are a match to TRBD1. The CDR3 spans 20 residues. Germline CDR1 is SEHNR and CDR2 is FQNEAQ (reference sequence). The V gene end was trimmed by 2 bases and the J gene end by 0 bases; junction bases not matched to a gene: 13. CDR3: CASSLRGTAKSYSGANVLTF. CDR3 in DNA: TGTGCCAGCAGCTTAAGGGGGACAGCGAAGTCTTACTCTGGGGCCAACGTCCTGACTTTC.

The rearrangement links TRBV7-2 to TRBJ2-5, with D possibly called TRBD1 or TRBD2 (7 bases each). The J call is doubtful: the DNA matches TRBJ2-7 better. The CDR3 length is 15 residues. The germline V gene encodes CDR1 SGHTA and CDR2 FQGNSA. The CDR3 reads CASSITQGEGYEQYF. The CDR3 DNA reads TGTGCCAGCAGCATTACGCAGGGGGAGGGTTACGAGCAGTACTTC.

V and J are TRBV24-1 and TRBJ2-7; 7 bases fit TRBD2. The CDR3 loop spans 14 amino acids. Germline CDR1 is KGHDR and CDR2 is SFDVKD. The V gene end was trimmed by 10 bases and the J gene end by 0 bases; junction bases not matched to a gene: 8. The CDR3 nucleotides read TGTGCCACTTACAAGCGGGATCGCTCCTACGAGCAGTACTTC. It translates to CATYKRDRSYEQYF.

V is TRBV15 and J is TRBJ2-3; TRBD2 aligns across 8 bases. The CDR3 has 16 amino acids. V lost 2 bases to trimming and J lost 2 bases; unmatched junction nucleotides: 6. The germline gives CDR1 LNHNV, CDR2 YYDKDF (reference sequence). The CDR3 sequence: CATSRLGLANTDTQYF. CDR3 bases: TGTGCCACCAGCAGATTAGGACTAGCCAACACAGATACGCAGTATTTT. Filled out from reference TRBV15 and TRBJ2-3, the complete variable domain reads DAMVIQNPRYQVTQFGKPVTLSCSQTLNHNVMYWYQQKSSQAPKLLFHYYDKDFNNEADTPDNFQSRRPNTSFCFLDIRSPGLGDTAMYLCATSRLGLANTDTQYFGPGTRLTVL.

A few counts support this clonotype. The rearrangement links TRBV4-3 to TRBJ2-6; D gene unclear. There are 16 residues in the CDR3. Deletions cut 1 base from V and 1 base from J, with 8 bases between. Germline V CDR1 and CDR2: LGHNA, YSLEER. The DNA of the CDR3 is TGCGCCAGCAGCCAAGTGTATGGTTCTGGGGCCAACGTCCTGACTTTC. Translating it yields CASSQVYGSGANVLTF.

In its sample, this clonotype was seen a few times. The chain carries TRBV27 and TRBJ1-1; perhaps TRBD1 as D (5 bases). CDR3 length equals 13 residues. Trimming removed 2 bases from V and 3 bases from J, with 7 bases in between. Germline V lookup: CDR1 MNHEY, CDR2 SMNVEV (reference sequence). The CDR3 DNA is TGTGCCAGCAGTTTACTGGGACACACTGAAGCTTTCTTT. The encoded protein is CASSLLGHTEAFF.

The chain combines TRBV29-1 with TRBJ1-2, with D unclear. Trimming removed 5 bases at V and 4 bases at J, with 11 bases between. CDR1 is SQVTM, CDR2 ANQGSEA, per germline. There are 12 residues in the CDR3. The CDR3 DNA reads as TGCAGCGTTCCCGAGGCCTCCTATGGCTACACCTTC. Its translation is CSVPEASYGYTF.

This clonotype turned up a few times. The genes are TRBV10-3 and TRBJ2-1, with 11 bases that match TRBD2. Trimming cost V 0 bases and J 5 bases; bases outside gene matches: 3. CDR1 ENHRY and CDR2 SYGVKD come from the germline V gene. The CDR3 has 16 residues. The CDR3 reads CAISESLAGGDNEQFF. The DNA for the CDR3 is TGTGCCATCAGTGAGTCCCTAGCGGGGGGAGACAATGAGCAGTTCTTC.

The chain links TRBV5-5 to TRBJ1-6; maybe TRBD1 (5 bases). Trimming took 3 bases from V and 5 from J, leaving 18 bases between them. The CDR3 runs 17 residues. Germline values: CDR1 SGHKS, CDR2 YYEKEE (reference sequence). CDR3 residues: CASSSAAAGENNSPLHF. CDR3 in DNA: TGTGCCAGCAGCTCAGCCGCCGCGGGGGAAAATAATTCACCCCTCCACTTT.

This clonotype has a handful of counts. The gene calls are TRBV5-1 and TRBJ2-3, with 10 bases matching TRBD2. This CDR3 has 14 amino acids. CDR1 and CDR2 (germline): SGHRS, YFSETQ. V lost 7 bases to trimming and J lost 6 bases; unmatched junction nucleotides: 8. Written as DNA, the CDR3 is TGCGCCAGCGGTCCTAGCGGGGGAGTGGATACGCAGTATTTT. Protein: CASGPSGGVDTQYF.